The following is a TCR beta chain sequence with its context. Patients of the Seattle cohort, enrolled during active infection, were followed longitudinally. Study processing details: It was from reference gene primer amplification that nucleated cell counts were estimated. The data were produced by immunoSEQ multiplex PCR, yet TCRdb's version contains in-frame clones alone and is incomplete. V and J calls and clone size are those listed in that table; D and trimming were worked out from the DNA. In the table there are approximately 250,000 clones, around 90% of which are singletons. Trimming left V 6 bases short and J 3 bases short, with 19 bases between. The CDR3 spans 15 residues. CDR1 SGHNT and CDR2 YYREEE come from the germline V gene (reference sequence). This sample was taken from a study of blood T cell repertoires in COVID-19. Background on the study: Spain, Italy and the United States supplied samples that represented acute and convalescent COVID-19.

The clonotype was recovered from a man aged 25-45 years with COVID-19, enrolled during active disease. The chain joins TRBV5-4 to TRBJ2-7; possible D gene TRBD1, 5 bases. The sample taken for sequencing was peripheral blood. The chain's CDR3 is CASTLDPTDDYEQYF. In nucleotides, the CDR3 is TGTGCCAGCACCCTTGATCCGACAGATGACTACGAGCAGTACTTC.